This T cell receptor beta chain stems from a study of shared T cell receptors in the human thymus. Assay used: immunoSEQ multiplex PCR; TCRdb lists only in-frame clones, some missing. The sample yields about 660,000 clones, around 87% seen once. V was cut by 6 bases and J by 4 bases, with 18 bases left in between. Per germline, CDR1 LNHNV and CDR2 YYDKDF (reference sequence). CDR3 size: 15 residues. These data were also filed under a second study, of human thymus T cells. That report notes: Healthy Finnish infants undergoing corrective surgery for congenital heart defects were used as donors. Resections that were taken during corrective heart surgery supplied the thymus tissue. Biased V and J segment usage appeared in thymus and peripheral blood. Related studies noted strongly shared thymic repertoires across unrelated people.

Input material: thymocytes. This chain uses TRBV15 with TRBJ2-5, with a weak D call TRBD1 (6 bases). This sequence originates from a boy under two years old with a congenital heart defect. The chain's CDR3 is CATSPGVQPRETQYF. CDR3 DNA: TGTGCCACCAGTCCAGGGGTCCAGCCTAGAGAGACCCAGTACTTC.